This entry lists 8 T cell receptor beta chains sequenced from one sample in a study of cytomegalovirus exposure and HLA in healthy donors. Primers included in the PCR were 60 Vbeta and 13 Jbeta primers. Some clones are missing from TCRdb's copy, which holds only in-frame ones; the method was immunoSEQ multiplex PCR. The sample lists roughly 100,000 clones; under 85% were seen once. The specimen sequenced was PBMCs. These receptors all come from a female donor in good health and CMV-seropositive.

This clone turned up a few times. The V and J genes are TRBV19 and TRBJ2-2; a possible D gene is TRBD1 (5 bases). The CDR3 runs to 14 residues. Germline loops: CDR1 LNHDA, CDR2 SQIVND (reference sequence). V was shortened by 5 bases and J by 3 bases, with 10 bases between the two germline ends. The CDR3 DNA reads TGTGCCAGTAGTGAACAGGTGGACACCGGGGAGCTGTTTTTT. The encoded protein is CASSEQVDTGELFF.

V usage is TRBV6-1 and J usage is TRBJ2-3, with 10 bases matching TRBD1. The CDR3 length is 14 residues. V dropped 6 bases and J dropped 4; count of bases not matched to a gene: 4. The germline V gene encodes CDR1 MNHNS and CDR2 SASEGT. CDR3 coding DNA: TGTGCCAGCAGGGTTGGGACAGGGGCAGATACGCAGTATTTT. It codes for CASRVGTGADTQYF.

This clone appeared a few times. CDR3 loop: CASSRDSLYGYTF. In DNA, the CDR3 is TGTGCCAGCAGCCGGGACAGTCTCTATGGCTACACCTTC. This rearrangement joins TRBV5-4 to TRBJ1-2; 7 bases are shared with TRBD1. The CDR3 spans 13 residues. Trimming at V came to 4 bases and at J to 4 bases, leaving 4 bases not matched to a gene. The germline gives CDR1 SGHNT, CDR2 YYREEE (reference sequence).

This clone has just a few counts. This chain joins TRBV5-1 and TRBJ1-4, with a weak D call TRBD1 (5 bases). The CDR3 has 14 amino acids. CDR1 and CDR2 (germline): SGHRS, YFSETQ. V lost 4 bases and J lost 5, with 12 bases in between. The CDR3 bases are TGCGCCAGCAGCCGGGAGGGGTTCAATGAAAAACTGTTTTTT. Translating it yields CASSREGFNEKLFF.

The genes are TRBV23-1 and TRBJ2-1; D unclear. TRBV23-1 is reported as an ORF; its role is uncertain. This CDR3 region has 12 residues. V was pared by 2 bases and J by 4 bases, with 3 bases between. In nucleotides, the CDR3 is TGCGCCAGCAGTCAACCGTACAATGAGCAGTTCTTC. It yields the protein CASSQPYNEQFF.

CDR3: CASSYSTGYEQFF. CDR3 nucleotides: TGTGCCAGCAGTTACTCGACAGGGTATGAGCAGTTCTTC. The gene calls are TRBV6-5 and TRBJ2-1; 7 bases fit TRBD1. The length of the CDR3 is 13 residues. Germline V lookup: CDR1 MNHEY, CDR2 SVGAGI. Losses at the gene ends were 0 bases for V and 8 bases for J; bases not matched to a gene: 1.

This clone was recorded once. This rearrangement joins TRBV19 to TRBJ1-2; D gene unclear. CDR1 LNHDA and CDR2 SQIVND come from the germline V gene (reference sequence). This CDR3 has 13 amino acids. The V end lost 4 bases, the J end lost 2 bases, and 8 bases lay between the germline ends. The CDR3 loop reads CASSSSENYGYTF. CDR3 DNA: TGTGCCAGTAGTAGTTCCGAGAACTATGGCTACACCTTC.

The gene calls are TRBV6-5 and TRBJ1-2, with D possibly TRBD1 on 6 matching bases. Looked up from germline, CDR1 is MNHEY and CDR2 is SVGAGI. This CDR3 has 16 residues. Trimming pared 0 bases from V and 2 bases from J, leaving 13 bases between. The CDR3 reads CASSYSHREGNYGYTF. The CDR3 DNA is TGTGCCAGCAGTTACTCGCACAGGGAGGGAAACTATGGCTACACCTTC.